This passage covers 19 T cell receptor beta chains from one sample sequenced in a study of Graves' ophthalmopathy and Graves' hyperthyroidism. The sequenced template was RNA, covering the TCR beta CDR3 region. HTBI primers were employed in first-round RT-PCR, then a second-round multiplex PCR followed. Using its own MiXCR run on the multiplex PCR reads, TCRdb lists one record per CDR3 protein. The sample includes about 390,000 distinct CDR3 sequences, roughly 15% of them seen just once. Sequencing was done on a sample of peripheral blood. The receptors derive from an adult woman with stable Graves' hyperthyroidism.

The chain joins TRBV3-1 to TRBJ1-3; a weak D match, TRBD1 (6 bases). CDR1 LGHDT and CDR2 YNNKEL come from the germline V gene (reference sequence). Trimming stripped 4 bases from V and 8 bases from J, with 24 bases between. There are 17 residues in the CDR3. CDR3 in amino acids: CASSPSGTREGSDTIYF. The CDR3 DNA reads TGTGCCAGCAGCCCTTCCGGGACACGGGAGGGGTCGGACACCATATATTTT.

Ten or more counts support this clonotype. The chain uses TRBV29-1 and TRBJ2-2; D might be TRBD1 or TRBD2, each matching 5 bases. CDR3 length: 16 amino acids. The V gene's germline CDR1 is SQVTM and CDR2 ANQGSEA. Trimming removed 6 bases from V and 5 bases from J, with 22 bases in between. CDR3 loop: CSVSRNRDADTGELFF. CDR3 coding DNA: TGCAGCGTGTCGCGAAACCGGGACGCCGATACCGGGGAGCTGTTTTTT.

Many counts were recorded for this clonotype. V is TRBV2 and J is TRBJ1-1, with D uncertain. Trimming left V 6 bases short and J 3 bases short, with 11 bases between. This CDR3 is 13 amino acids long. Per the germline V gene, CDR1 is SNHLY and CDR2 is FYNNEI. The CDR3, as DNA: TGTGCCAGCAGGGCCCGGGGATACACTGAAGCTTTCTTT. Its translation is CASRARGYTEAFF.

A note on this clonotype: Given a much more abundant clone one base away, this may be a read error. This sequence joins TRBV7-2 and TRBJ2-5; 15 bases are shared with TRBD2. Looked up from germline, CDR1 is SGHTA and CDR2 is FQGNSA. The CDR3 spans 17 residues. In nucleotides, the CDR3 is TGTGCCAGCAGCCAGGGACTAGCGGGAGGAAATCCAGAGACCAAGTACTTC. Protein product: CASSQGLAGGNPETKYF.

This clonotype has a count of ten or more. The chain couples TRBV5-1 to TRBJ1-2, with D perhaps matching TRBD1 (6 bases). The CDR3 contains 14 residues. V was cut by 4 bases and J by 0 bases, with 10 bases left in between. Per the germline V gene, CDR1 is SGHRS and CDR2 is YFSETQ. This chain's CDR3 is CASSPDSTNYGYTF. In nucleotides, the CDR3 is TGCGCCAGCAGCCCGGACAGCACTAACTATGGCTACACCTTC. Together with reference TRBV5-1 and TRBJ1-2, the CDR3 gives the full variable domain: KAGVTQTPRYLIKTRGQQVTLSCSPISGHRSVSWYQQTPGQGLQFLFEYFSETQRNKGNFPGRFSGRQFSNSRSEMNVSTLELGDSALYLCASSPDSTNYGYTFGSGTRLTVV.

This clonotype was seen at least ten times. This rearrangement joins TRBV29-1 to TRBJ1-1, with D possibly matching TRBD1 (5 bases). The V end was cut by 6 bases, the J end by 1 base, with 18 bases between. The CDR3 contains 15 residues. The germline CDR1 and CDR2 sequences are SQVTM and ANQGSEA. CDR3 protein: CSVAPDAGGNTEAFF. CDR3 bases: TGCAGCGTGGCCCCCGATGCGGGGGGGAACACTGAAGCTTTCTTT. Using reference TRBV29-1 and TRBJ1-1 for the parts outside the CDR3, the full variable domain is SAVISQKPSRDICQRGTSLTIQCQVDSQVTMMFWYRQQPGQSLTLIATANQGSEATYESGFVIDKFPISRPNLTFSTLTVSNMSPEDSSIYLCSVAPDAGGNTEAFFGQGTRLTVV.

This clonotype was seen at least ten times. The CDR3 protein is CASSYSIHRDTSPGGHF. Here the CDR3 DNA reads TGTGCCAGCAGTTACTCGATACACCGGGACACCAGCCCAGGGGGGCATTTT. The chain is built from TRBV6-5 and TRBJ1-5, with 7 positions matching TRBD1. Germline V lookup: CDR1 MNHEY, CDR2 SVGAGI. The CDR3 totals 17 residues. V was clipped by 0 bases and J by 15 bases; unmatched bases: 20.

This clonotype was detected ten times or more. V usage is TRBV12-3 or TRBV12-4 and J usage is TRBJ1-1, with D possibly being TRBD1 (6 bases). The CDR3 contains 13 residues. V was clipped by 5 bases and J by 1 base, with 8 bases between them. In DNA, the CDR3 is TGTGCCAGCAGTCTACAGGGGAACACTGAAGCTTTCTTT. It is translated as CASSLQGNTEAFF.

At least ten counts were recorded for this clonotype. As DNA, the CDR3 is TGTGCCAGCAGCAGACCGGGACACCATAATTCACCCCTCCACTTT. Translation: CASSRPGHHNSPLHF. This sequence joins TRBV28 and TRBJ1-6; a possible D gene is TRBD1 (6 bases). Deletions cut 6 bases from V and 5 bases from J, with 14 bases between. In germline, CDR1 is MDHEN, CDR2 SYDVKM. The CDR3 length is 15 residues.

This clonotype was seen repeatedly, ten times or more. The rearrangement links TRBV5-1 to TRBJ1-1; possible D gene TRBD1, 6 bases. Germline CDR1 reads SGHRS; CDR2 reads YFSETQ. This CDR3 region has 15 residues. With 4 bases removed from V and 0 bases from J, the gap between germline ends came to 13 bases. CDR3 sequence (DNA): TGCGCCAGCAGCCCCGGGGGGACAATGAACACTGAAGCTTTCTTT. Its translation is CASSPGGTMNTEAFF.

This rearrangement joins TRBV27 to TRBJ1-2; 9 bases map to TRBD1. CDR1 and CDR2 (germline): MNHEY, SMNVEV (reference sequence). Germline trimming cut 5 bases from V and 8 bases from J; bases unmatched to any gene: 6. CDR3 length: 13 amino acids. The CDR3 is CASSGRQGVGYTF. CDR3 sequence (DNA): TGTGCCAGCAGTGGACGACAGGGGGTCGGCTACACCTTC.

V gene TRBV3-1 combines with J gene TRBJ1-2; D unresolved. Trimming took off 3 bases at V and 7 bases at J, with 15 bases between the two ends. Looked up from germline, CDR1 is LGHDT and CDR2 is YNNKEL (reference sequence). The CDR3 is 14 amino acids. The DNA of the CDR3 is TGTGCCAGCAGCCATGAAGGAACCAAACCTGGCTACACCTTC. This gives the protein CASSHEGTKPGYTF.

This clonotype was seen a handful of times. The chain combines TRBV11-2 with TRBJ2-7; D gene uncertain. Trimming pared 5 bases from V and 4 bases from J, leaving 21 bases between. The CDR3 has 16 residues. CDR1 and CDR2 (germline): SGHAT, FQNNGV. CDR3 protein: CASSQRGATVVYEQYF. The CDR3 nucleotides are TGTGCCAGCAGCCAGCGTGGAGCGACCGTAGTTTACGAGCAGTACTTC.

This clonotype was counted many times. The chain carries TRBV10-3 and TRBJ2-7; D is ambiguous. From germline, CDR1 is ENHRY and CDR2 SYGVKD. Deletions cut 2 bases from V and 0 bases from J, with 14 bases between. There are 16 residues in the CDR3. This CDR3 reads CAISEPSLSDSYEQYF. CDR3 DNA: TGTGCCATCAGTGAGCCTTCCTTGAGCGACTCCTACGAGCAGTACTTC.

This clonotype was counted at least ten times. The rearrangement uses TRBV5-4 and TRBJ2-4, with D perhaps being TRBD1 or TRBD2 (5 bases each). Deletions cut 3 bases from V and 15 bases from J, with 22 bases between. CDR3 length: 14 residues. Germline values: CDR1 SGHNT, CDR2 YYREEE (reference sequence). In nucleotides, the CDR3 is TGTGCCAGCAGCTCGGACGTGGGAACGGTGGGGACGTACTTC. It encodes CASSSDVGTVGTYF.

This clonotype came up many times. This chain uses TRBV29-1 with TRBJ1-2; 7 positions agree with TRBD1. The V and J ends lost 2 bases and 5 bases, in that order; junction bases with no gene match: 8. The CDR3 spans 14 residues. Germline lookup yields CDR1 SQVTM and CDR2 ANQGSEA. For the CDR3, the DNA is TGCAGCGTTGAAACCCCCGACAGGGCGTATGGCTACACCTTC. Protein product: CSVETPDRAYGYTF.

This clonotype was seen many times. The chain recombines TRBV11-2 with TRBJ1-1; D is unclear. Trimming removed 8 bases from V and 7 bases from J, with 14 bases in between. The CDR3 totals 12 residues. Germline V gene lookup returns CDR1 SGHAT and CDR2 FQNNGV. CDR3 coding DNA: TGTGCCAGCTCTCAGGAGGGCAGTGAAGCTTTCTTT. Translated: CASSQEGSEAFF.

This clonotype was detected many times. The chain joins TRBV6-1 to TRBJ1-1; 7 bases match TRBD1. CDR1 is MNHNS, CDR2 SASEGT, per germline. Unmatched junction bases numbered 10, after V lost 6 bases and J lost 6 bases. This CDR3 spans 14 amino acids. CDR3 residues: CASRRSRDSPEAFF. Here the CDR3 DNA reads TGTGCCAGCAGACGGTCCCGGGACAGCCCTGAAGCTTTCTTT.

This clonotype was detected ten times or more. The chain is built from TRBV12-3 or TRBV12-4 and TRBJ1-1; a weak D match, TRBD1 (6 bases). The V gene lost 2 bases and the J gene lost 7 bases, with 17 bases spanning the gap. The CDR3 is made up of 15 amino acids. CDR3 region: CASSLSPGGAGEAFF. In DNA form, the CDR3 reads TGTGCCAGCAGTTTATCCCCTGGGGGGGCCGGTGAAGCTTTCTTT.